Detailed here is one TCR beta chain. Its cognate antigen has yet to be identified. Per-base quality was not reported, and no clone a single base away is much larger than it. Trimming leaves V shorter by 3 bases and J shorter by 4 bases, with the junction holding 9 bases beyond the gene matches. CDR1 is given as LNHDA and CDR2 as SQIVND, both from the germline V gene (reference sequence). The CDR3 sequence holds 15 residues, the cysteine and phenylalanine included. Just the 45-base CDR3 DNA is kept, in frame starting at base 1. This entry comes from a study of cytomegalovirus exposure and HLA in healthy donors (dated by TCRdb to the late 2010s). Broadly, across the study: An earlier analysis of approximately 640 of the donors reported 276 Gb of sequence data and about 100 million unique TCR beta sequences from roughly 180 million T cells. Roughly 300 gigabases of sequencing data and around 80 million unique TCR sequences made up an early release that covered 500 to 650 HLA-typed donors. Of the roughly 400 genotyped donors, around 81% fell in the genetic ancestry cluster associated with self-reported Caucasian donors. The aim of the study was to test whether cataloging public T cell receptors could identify signatures of past pathogen exposure. The study used immunosequencing to profile the T cell repertoires of around 600 subjects and linked those repertoires to cytomegalovirus serostatus. In addition to the first cohort of 666 subjects, a separate validation cohort of 120 different subjects was used. To predict cytomegalovirus infection status, the study brought together high-throughput TCR immunosequencing, statistical association of individual TCRs with disease status, and machine learning. A later analysis re-examined previously published TCR beta repertoires from over 500 donors and added high-resolution HLA genotyping to investigate patterns of TCR occurrence. Rather than drawing on any new phenotypic data, the later analysis identified candidate immune exposures from TCR beta sequences and the way those sequences occurred across donors. In an earlier analysis of roughly 540 of the donors, high-throughput TCR beta sequencing was used to judge whether each TCR beta V gene segment behaved as functional or pseudogenic. Donor age, sex, ethnicity and CMV serostatus were compiled alongside the repertoire data. A later genetic analysis took genome-wide SNP genotypes for about 60% of the roughly 670 donors and used that subset as a discovery cohort. Every discovery cohort repertoire had been produced on one sequencing platform. HLA typing included class I and class II loci at four-digit resolution. Typing coverage varied by locus: about 620-630 donors for A, B, C, DRB1 and DQB1; roughly 560 for DQA1; more than 600 for DPA1; around 490 for DPB1. Because of strong linkage in the cohort, a few DR-DQ haplotypes were treated as single units for association and clustering. Among about 400 genotyped donors of the cohort, an average of around 250,000 unique TCR beta nucleotide sequences was sequenced per donor, of which 15% to 20% were non-productive.

The cohort consisted of more than 650 healthy bone marrow donors. All cohort members were sampled while nominally healthy, although unrecorded immune exposures were likely present. The donor was CMV seronegative and was included in the group of 352 seronegative cohort members. Every donor gave a peripheral blood sample, and the peripheral blood mononuclear cells from that sample were used for TCR beta sequencing. Genomic DNA was extracted from the blood cell samples with the Qiagen DNeasy Blood Extraction Kit. General conclusions and limits of the study: Some IMGT-functional V segments, including TRBV6-2 and TRBV6-3, could not be distinguished by the 87-base-pair reads and were therefore excluded. A later analysis found that HLA-associated TCR beta chains were more clonally expanded and had lower generation probabilities than equally common non-associated chains. In a later analysis, some 17,000 TCR beta sequences were associated with specific HLA alleles at a false discovery rate of 0.05. When HLA alleles, especially DR and DQ, strongly co-occurred, TCR associations were difficult to assign to individual alleles. The cohort was sequenced for TCR beta chains only, and without alpha or paired-chain data the features that could be detected were limited. Because counts were too low, about 18 rarely observed V segments, including chromosome 9 orphons, were left out of the earlier analysis of several hundred of the donors. The authors suggested that the approach could potentially be extended to other disease states and immunological phenotypes. In a later analysis, most CMV-associated TCR beta chains were found to appear HLA-restricted, with HLA associations seemingly driven largely by CMV exposure. A group of highly shared sequence variants was considered likely to be a technical artifact of the sequencing pipeline. In a later analysis, the rate of TCR association differed among HLA loci, with DRB1 alleles having the most associated TCRs and HLA-C alleles having the fewest. In both the original and validation cohorts, the classifier was reported to diagnose cytomegalovirus status with high specificity and sensitivity. A later genetic analysis associated a missense DCLRE1C variant with V-gene and J-gene trimming of TCR beta chains, and an independent cohort replicated the association. A few of the identified cytomegalovirus-associated TCR beta chains were confirmed in vitro to be specific for cytomegalovirus antigens. For the cohort, immune exposure information was limited to CMV serostatus. A further reported finding was that TCR beta sequences accurately predicted the HLA-A and HLA-B alleles for most subjects in the first cohort. Broadly in line with IMGT annotations, most TCR beta V segments showed up in productive rearrangements about 90% or about 30% of the time in an earlier analysis of 450 to 600 of the donors. A later analysis reported that several top co-occurrence clusters appeared linked to parvovirus B19, influenza, CMV and Epstein-Barr virus. While some public TCRs were present in many individuals, most TCR sequences turned up only very rarely across donors. The study gave a list of around 170 TCR beta chains associated with cytomegalovirus. Correlated functional status among segregating V segments might be attributable to linkage disequilibrium, but an unknown experimental factor could not be ruled out. Because HLA typing was unavailable for some donors at each locus, only the typed subset was used in association tests. A later genetic analysis reported fewer N-insertions in productive TCRs among donors in an Asian-associated ancestry cluster than the roughly 640-donor mean. Presence/absence analyses assumed roughly uniform sequencing depth across donors, an assumption that may not hold.

Library creation used the immunoSEQ multiplex PCR assay. A mixture of 60 forward primers for TCR Vbeta segments and 13 reverse primers for TCR Jbeta segments was used in the multiplex PCR. A multiplex PCR assay on genomic DNA amplified the CDR3 region of rearranged TCR beta genes. On the Illumina HiSeq System, the amplified TCR beta libraries were sequenced as 87-base-pair reads. The study's processing was this. A later analysis tallied about 77 million unique TCR beta chains across the 700 or so repertoires, and some 10 million of those chains were shared by two or more donors. Raw reads were error-corrected and collapsed into unique sequences by a nearest-neighbor algorithm in which closely related sequences were merged to remove PCR and sequencing errors. Alignment of CDR3 sequences to IMGT reference sequences was used to assign V, D and J gene segments. For a sequence to be retained, a match of at least six nucleotides was required to both a V gene segment and a J gene segment. Rearrangements were classified as productive when the CDR3 lacked stop codons and remained in frame with V and J, and all other rearrangements were classified as non-productive. CDR3 was defined according to IMGT convention as the region running from the second conserved V-encoded cysteine to the conserved J-encoded phenylalanine. The earlier analysis of 500 to 650 of the donors excluded any sequence lacking an unambiguous match to a single V gene segment. An earlier analysis of a few hundred of the donors classified V segments as functional when productive rearrangements were above 56.7% and as segregating when the standard deviation between donors was above 5%. A statistical classification framework was developed to diagnose cytomegalovirus status using the catalog of TCR beta chain sequences. V and J gene assignment, in a later analysis, came from comparing TCR nucleotide sequences with IMGT/GENE-DB human TR gene sequences. A later analysis assigned CDR3 sequences and most-parsimonious VDJ recombination scenarios with the TCRdist pipeline. In a later analysis, each TCR beta chain was defined by its CDR3 amino acid sequence together with its V-gene family, and reads without a unique V-gene family were excluded. In a later analysis, 450 to 600 highly shared, low-generation-probability nucleotide sequences were removed to address suspected cross-contamination and a sequencing artifact. In a later analysis, a clonal expansion index was calculated for each public chain from normalized within-repertoire ranks of inferred template counts. In a later analysis, generation probabilities were computed using a VDJ recombination model fitted to out-of-frame rearrangements, and the results were checked against IGoR. A later analysis scored TCR-TCR, TCR-HLA and TCR-CMV co-occurrence with hypergeometric tests, applying a repertoire-size bias correction to TCR pairs. False discovery rates were estimated in a later analysis by permuting HLA or CMV assignments 20 times. In a later analysis, co-occurring TCRs were grouped using DBSCAN, and TCRdist sequence similarity was added for clustering within HLA-allele-positive subsets. Repertoires with fewer than 30,000 or more than 120,000 public chains were left out of co-occurrence clustering, as were roughly five repertoires with anomalous nucleotide sharing. TCRdb re-hosts the immuneACCESS table, in-frame sequences only. Its copies lack some clones; in the studies checked, an unresolved V gene accounts for under half of them, and the cause for the rest is not known. V, J and clone size reflect that table, while D and trimming were determined from the DNA. The sample data list approximately 85,000 clones, and roughly 75% of these were observed just once. The ten largest make up around 6.7% of the sample.

This receptor was obtained from a young man in good health and CMV-seronegative. The sample taken for sequencing was PBMCs. The chain is made from TRBV19 and TRBJ2-7; 7 central bases correspond to TRBD1. In nucleotides, the sequence is TGTGCCAGTAGTATTGGGGGACAGAGTGCTTACGAGCAGTACTTC. Translation gives CASSIGGQSAYEQYF.